The 20 T cell receptor beta chains in this list originate from one sample, sequenced in a study of beta chain features in type 1 diabetes. The isolated RNA, all of it, was reverse transcribed, so expressed TCRB transcripts were what got sequenced. Some clones are missing from TCRdb's copy, which holds only in-frame ones; the method was immunoSEQ multiplex PCR. This sample has some 150,000 clones, with less than 10% found just once. Sequencing was performed on central memory CD4+ T cells from blood. The receptors derive from a woman in her forties in good health.

In its sample, this clone was seen a few times. The genes are TRBV6-6 and TRBJ2-1; D gene unclear. V was shortened by 6 bases and J by 4 bases, with 10 bases between the two germline ends. The CDR3 contains 13 residues. Germline-derived CDR1 and CDR2 are MNHNY and SVGAGI (reference sequence). The CDR3 nucleotides are TGTGCCAGCAGCCTCTTCGGTTACAATGAGCAGTTCTTC. Protein sequence: CASSLFGYNEQFF.

The chain joins TRBV7-6 to TRBJ2-7; TRBD1 matches 8 bases. Germline V lookup: CDR1 SGHVS, CDR2 FNYEAQ. The J segment lost 5 bases and the V segment lost 5 bases, leaving 5 bases of the junction unmatched. The CDR3 extends over 13 amino acids. CDR3 region: CASSGQGKNEQYF. CDR3 coding DNA: TGTGCCAGCAGCGGACAGGGAAAAAACGAGCAGTACTTC.

The genes are TRBV5-1 and TRBJ2-1; 15 nucleotides agree with TRBD2. The CDR3 totals 17 residues. Germline V gene sequence: CDR1 SGHRS, CDR2 YFSETQ. Trimming cost V 0 bases and J 4 bases; bases outside gene matches: 2. The CDR3 region is CASSLDGLAGGYNEQFF. CDR3 sequence (DNA): TGCGCCAGCAGCTTGGATGGACTAGCGGGGGGGTACAATGAGCAGTTCTTC.

This clone was detected a few times. The chain links TRBV15 to TRBJ2-5; D gene ambiguous. V lost 0 bases and J lost 0, with 5 bases in between. Germline V gene sequence: CDR1 LNHNV, CDR2 YYDKDF (reference sequence). CDR3 length: 14 residues. Here the CDR3 reads CATSRDQYQETQYF. CDR3 DNA sequence: TGTGCCACCAGCAGAGACCAGTACCAAGAGACCCAGTACTTC.

The chain employs TRBV18 and TRBJ1-2, with TRBD1 matching over 10 bases. The CDR3 spans 19 residues. V lost 1 base and J lost 2; bases outside the gene matches: 13. From germline, CDR1 is KGHSH and CDR2 LQKENI. The CDR3 nucleotides are TGTGCCAGCTCACCACTGCGCAGCCCCGGGACAGGGGCAAACTATGGCTACACCTTC. Translating gives CASSPLRSPGTGANYGYTF.

The chain links TRBV7-6 to TRBJ2-1; TRBD1 matches at 8 bases. V was pared by 5 bases and J by 9 bases, with 24 bases of the junction left unmatched. The CDR3 is made up of 19 amino acids. CDR1 and CDR2 (germline): SGHVS, FNYEAQ. CDR3 nucleotides: TGTGCCAGCAGCGGAAAGGGGGAACTCCAGGGGGCGGATAGGGGTGAGCAGTTCTTC. Translating it yields CASSGKGELQGADRGEQFF. The full variable domain, rest sourced from reference TRBV7-6 and TRBJ2-1, is GAGVSQSPRYKVTKRGQDVALRCDPISGHVSLYWYRQALGQGPEFLTYFNYEAQQDKSGLPNDRFSAERPEGSISTLTIQRTEQRDSAMYRCASSGKGELQGADRGEQFFGPGTRLTVL.

This clone has more than one count but fewer than ten. The chain employs TRBV10-3 and TRBJ1-6; D perhaps matches TRBD1 (5 bases). Germline CDR1 is ENHRY and CDR2 is SYGVKD. The CDR3 is made up of 15 amino acids. The germline V and J ends were trimmed by 2 bases and 9 bases, with 14 bases remaining between them. Here the CDR3 reads CAISEARGGSSPLHF. CDR3 nucleotides: TGTGCCATCAGTGAGGCTAGGGGTGGCAGTTCACCCCTCCACTTT.

This clone came up a few times. This chain connects TRBV14 to TRBJ1-2; D perhaps matches TRBD1 (5 bases). CDR3 length: 16 amino acids. Trimming took 1 base from V and 2 from J, leaving 14 bases between them. Germline V gives CDR1 SGHDN, CDR2 FVKESK. The CDR3 sequence is CASSQVRGAGNYGYTF. DNA of the CDR3: TGTGCCAGCAGCCAAGTTAGAGGAGCAGGGAACTATGGCTACACCTTC.

This clone has only a few counts. In nucleotides, the CDR3 is TGCGCCAGCAGCCCGGGCGTCCTAGCGGGGGGGCGAAATGAGCAGTTCTTC. Amino acids: CASSPGVLAGGRNEQFF. The chain combines TRBV5-1 with TRBJ2-1, with 12 bases that match TRBD2. V dropped 4 bases and J dropped 7; count of bases not matched to a gene: 12. Germline V gene lookup returns CDR1 SGHRS and CDR2 YFSETQ. The CDR3 totals 17 residues. Using reference TRBV5-1 and TRBJ2-1 for the parts outside the CDR3, the full variable domain is KAGVTQTPRYLIKTRGQQVTLSCSPISGHRSVSWYQQTPGQGLQFLFEYFSETQRNKGNFPGRFSGRQFSNSRSEMNVSTLELGDSALYLCASSPGVLAGGRNEQFFGPGTRLTVL.

The chain joins TRBV28 to TRBJ1-2, with unresolved D. V was cut by 4 bases and J by 5 bases, with 8 bases left in between. From germline, CDR1 is MDHEN and CDR2 SYDVKM. This CDR3 spans 12 amino acids. CDR3 nucleotides: TGTGCCAGCAGTTCCTCCCTTTATGGCTACACCTTC. Encoded protein: CASSSSLYGYTF.

The chain links TRBV5-6 to TRBJ2-7; 7 nucleotides align to TRBD1. Per germline, CDR1 SGHDT and CDR2 YYEEEE. The CDR3 runs to 15 residues. Trimming cost V 2 bases and J 2 bases; bases outside gene matches: 7. The CDR3 DNA follows: TGTGCCAGCAGCTTTTCGGGACAGAACACCTACGAGCAGTACTTC. Amino acids: CASSFSGQNTYEQYF.

This clone showed up just a few times. The CDR3 reads CASSDRGGTGELFF. The CDR3 DNA sequence: TGCGCCAGCAGCGACAGGGGTGGCACCGGGGAGCTGTTTTTT. The chain is built from TRBV5-1 and TRBJ2-2, with 8 bases identical to TRBD1. CDR1 and CDR2 (germline): SGHRS, YFSETQ. This CDR3 region has 14 residues. Germline trimming cut 4 bases from V and 4 bases from J; bases unmatched to any gene: 3.

Here the CDR3 DNA reads TGTGCCAGCAGTTACTCGACTCCCACCTACGAGCAGTACTTC. This gives the protein CASSYSTPTYEQYF. The J gene is TRBJ2-7, the V gene TRBV6-5; no firm D call. The CDR3 is 14 amino acids. Germline-derived CDR1 and CDR2 are MNHEY and SVGAGI. The germline V and J ends were trimmed by 0 bases and 2 bases, with 8 bases remaining between them.

There are a few counts of this clone. The genes are TRBV5-4 and TRBJ1-2; 9 nucleotides agree with TRBD1. After removal of 4 bases from V and 4 bases from J, the junction contained 8 bases not matched to a gene. The CDR3 is 15 residues long. Per the germline V gene, CDR1 is SGHNT and CDR2 is YYREEE (reference sequence). CDR3 region: CASSGGDRVSYGYTF. CDR3 DNA: TGTGCCAGCAGCGGAGGGGACAGGGTGAGCTATGGCTACACCTTC. Full variable domain (missing parts from reference TRBV5-4 and TRBJ1-2): ETGVTQSPTHLIKTRGQQVTLRCSSQSGHNTVSWYQQALGQGPQFIFQYYREEENGRGNFPPRFSGLQFPNYSSELNVNALELDDSALYLCASSGGDRVSYGYTFGSGTRLTVV.

This clone was seen only a few times. The chain is built from TRBV9 and TRBJ2-7, with D possibly being TRBD1 (5 bases). Trimming left V 3 bases short and J 2 bases short, with 21 bases between. Germline-derived CDR1 and CDR2 are SGDLS and YYNGEE. The CDR3 spans 17 residues. The CDR3 loop is CASSEAPLTASAYEQYF. CDR3 DNA sequence: TGTGCCAGCAGCGAGGCCCCTTTGACAGCGTCGGCCTACGAGCAGTACTTC.

This clone turned up a few times. The chain links TRBV7-6 to TRBJ1-3, with D maybe TRBD1 (6 bases). Trimming removed 5 bases at V and 2 bases at J, with 16 bases between. The CDR3 covers 16 residues. Germline V lookup: CDR1 SGHVS, CDR2 FNYEAQ. The CDR3 loop reads CASSRDIPGAGNTIYF. CDR3 nucleotides: TGTGCCAGCAGCCGGGATATCCCAGGGGCTGGAAACACCATATATTTT.

The chain uses TRBV2 and TRBJ1-5; TRBD1 might be the D (5 bases). This CDR3 region has 15 residues. V lost 6 bases and J 1 base, leaving 13 bases between the germline ends. Germline V gives CDR1 SNHLY, CDR2 FYNNEI. The CDR3 nucleotides read TGTGCCAGCAGCGGAGACAGTACAAGCAATCAGCCCCAGCATTTT. Translation gives CASSGDSTSNQPQHF. The full variable domain, in which reference TRBV2 and TRBJ1-5 provide the parts outside the CDR3, is EPEVTQTPSHQVTQMGQEVILRCVPISNHLYFYWYRQILGQKVEFLVSFYNNEISEKSEIFDDQFSVERPDGSNFTLKIRSTKLEDSAMYFCASSGDSTSNQPQHFGDGTRLSIL.

This clone turned up a few times. The chain uses TRBV7-8 and TRBJ1-4; D is uncertain. V was shortened by 4 bases and J by 4 bases, with 7 bases between the two germline ends. The germline CDR1 and CDR2 sequences are SGHVS and FQNEAQ. The length of the CDR3 is 13 residues. CDR3 DNA: TGTGCCAGCAGCTACACCTTTAATGAAAAACTGTTTTTT. Its protein is CASSYTFNEKLFF.

This clone was found a few times. This rearrangement joins TRBV6-6 to TRBJ1-2, with D possibly TRBD1 on 5 matching bases. CDR3 size: 15 residues. V was shortened by 0 bases and J by 8 bases, with 16 bases between the two germline ends. Germline loops: CDR1 MNHNY, CDR2 SVGAGI (reference sequence). CDR3 in amino acids: CASSYSTTAHTGYTF. DNA of the CDR3: TGTGCCAGCAGTTACTCGACGACAGCTCATACGGGCTACACCTTC.

The chain combines TRBV7-2 with TRBJ1-2; D remains ambiguous. Germline V gene lookup returns CDR1 SGHTA and CDR2 FQGNSA. This CDR3 region has 14 residues. The V gene lost 5 bases and the J gene lost 5 bases, with 15 bases spanning the gap. CDR3 protein: CASSRPGSGYGYTF. The CDR3, as DNA: TGTGCCAGCAGCCGGCCGGGGAGTGGGTATGGCTACACCTTC.